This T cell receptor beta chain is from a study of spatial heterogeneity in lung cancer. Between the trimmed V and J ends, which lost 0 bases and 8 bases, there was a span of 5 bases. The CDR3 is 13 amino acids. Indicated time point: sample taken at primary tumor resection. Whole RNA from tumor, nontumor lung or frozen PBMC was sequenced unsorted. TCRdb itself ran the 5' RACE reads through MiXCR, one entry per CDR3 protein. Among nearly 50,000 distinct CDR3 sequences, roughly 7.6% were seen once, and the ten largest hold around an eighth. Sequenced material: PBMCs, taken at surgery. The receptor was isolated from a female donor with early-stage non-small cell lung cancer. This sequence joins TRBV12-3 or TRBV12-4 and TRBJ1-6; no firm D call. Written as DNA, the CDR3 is TGTGCCAGCAGTTTAGCCAGAGATTCACCCCTCCACTTT. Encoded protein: CASSLARDSPLHF.